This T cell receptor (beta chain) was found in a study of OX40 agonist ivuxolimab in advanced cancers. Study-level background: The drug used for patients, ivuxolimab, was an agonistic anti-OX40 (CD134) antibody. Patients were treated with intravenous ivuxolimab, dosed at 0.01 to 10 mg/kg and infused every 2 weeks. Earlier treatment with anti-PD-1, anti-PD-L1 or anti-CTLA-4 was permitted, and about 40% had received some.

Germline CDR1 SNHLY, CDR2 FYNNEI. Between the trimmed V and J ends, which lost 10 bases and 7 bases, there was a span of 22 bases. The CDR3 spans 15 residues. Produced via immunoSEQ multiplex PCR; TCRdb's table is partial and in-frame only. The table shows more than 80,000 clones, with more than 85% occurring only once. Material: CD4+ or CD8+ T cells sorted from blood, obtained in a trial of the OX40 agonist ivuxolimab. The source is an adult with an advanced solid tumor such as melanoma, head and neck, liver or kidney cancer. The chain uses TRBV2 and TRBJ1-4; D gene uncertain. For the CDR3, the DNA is TGTGCCACCAAGGGCCAAAGCGTCGGGCTTGAAAAACTGTTTTTT. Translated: CATKGQSVGLEKLFF.